The 25 T cell receptor beta chains given below trace back to one sample, sequenced in a study of blood T cell repertoires in COVID-19. TCRdb's copy holds only in-frame clones and misses some; the assay was immunoSEQ multiplex PCR. Altogether hundreds of thousands of clones are present, roughly 89% being singletons, with the ten largest covering around 3.5%. Sequencing was carried out using peripheral blood. The receptors derive from a woman aged 18-29 years who had recovered from COVID-19.

The rearrangement joins TRBV4-1 to TRBJ1-1; possible D gene TRBD1, 5 bases. CDR3 length equals 14 residues. CDR1 is MGHRA, CDR2 YSYEKL, per germline. Trimming shortened V by 2 bases and J by 5 bases, and 12 bases separated the two germline ends. The CDR3 loop reads CASSQIERGTEAFF. CDR3 DNA: TGCGCCAGCAGCCAAATTGAAAGGGGAACTGAAGCTTTCTTT.

The chain employs TRBV6-6 and TRBJ2-7; 7 bases align to TRBD2. The CDR3 runs to 15 residues. After removal of 0 bases from V and 4 bases from J, the junction contained 6 bases not matched to a gene. Germline V gene data show CDR1 as MNHNY and CDR2 as SVGAGI (reference sequence). In nucleotides, the CDR3 is TGTGCCAGCAGTTACTCAGCGGGACCAGAATACGAGCAGTACGTC. Its translation: CASSYSAGPEYEQYV.

The rearrangement joins TRBV7-2 to TRBJ2-3; D is unclear. The CDR3 has 15 amino acids. Trimming removed 1 base from V and 4 bases from J, with 12 bases in between. Germline assignment: CDR1 SGHTA and CDR2 FQGNSA. CDR3: CASSLGGGYADTQYF. Written as DNA, the CDR3 is TGTGCCAGCAGCTTAGGTGGCGGATACGCAGATACGCAGTATTTT.

V is TRBV5-6 and J is TRBJ1-4, with TRBD1 identical over 7 bases. Per the germline V gene, CDR1 is SGHDT and CDR2 is YYEEEE. The CDR3 runs 15 residues. The V and J ends lost 2 bases and 6 bases, in that order; junction bases with no gene match: 7. The CDR3 reads CASSLLGQAYEKLFF. CDR3 nucleotide sequence: TGTGCCAGCAGCTTACTCGGACAGGCCTATGAAAAACTGTTTTTT.

V gene TRBV6-5 combines with J gene TRBJ2-5; the D gene is possibly TRBD1 (5 bases). The CDR3 runs 13 residues. The germline V and J ends were trimmed by 6 bases and 4 bases, with 12 bases remaining between them. CDR1 is MNHEY, CDR2 SVGAGI, per germline. The CDR3 nucleotides read TGTGCCAGCAGAGCAGGGTTCGGAGAGACCCAGTACTTC. This gives the protein CASRAGFGETQYF.

This chain connects TRBV27 to TRBJ2-1; 10 bases map to TRBD1. The V segment lost 5 bases and the J segment 3 bases; nucleotides outside the gene matches: 10. Germline V CDR1 and CDR2: MNHEY, SMNVEV (reference sequence). This CDR3 spans 17 amino acids. The CDR3 here is CASSPHPTGGGYNEQFF. CDR3 sequence (DNA): TGTGCCAGCAGTCCCCACCCGACAGGGGGCGGCTACAATGAGCAGTTCTTC.

The J gene is TRBJ2-5, the V gene TRBV4-3, with D tentatively TRBD1 (5 bases). V lost 0 bases and J lost 3, with 8 bases in between. Germline values: CDR1 LGHNA, CDR2 YSLEER. This CDR3 has 14 amino acids. CDR3 sequence: CASSQDGAEETQYF. CDR3 DNA: TGCGCCAGCAGCCAAGATGGGGCAGAAGAGACCCAGTACTTC.

The chain has TRBV5-1 and TRBJ1-4, with unresolved D. The CDR3 length is 13 residues. The V and J ends lost 4 bases and 8 bases respectively, with 12 bases between them. Germline CDR1 is SGHRS and CDR2 is YFSETQ. The CDR3 sequence is CASSLWAGEKLFF. DNA of the CDR3: TGCGCCAGCAGCCTGTGGGCGGGAGAAAAACTGTTTTTT. Looking up the rest from reference TRBV5-1 and TRBJ1-4 gives the full variable domain: KAGVTQTPRYLIKTRGQQVTLSCSPISGHRSVSWYQQTPGQGLQFLFEYFSETQRNKGNFPGRFSGRQFSNSRSEMNVSTLELGDSALYLCASSLWAGEKLFFGSGTQLSVL.

The chain is built from TRBV24-1 and TRBJ2-5; the D gene is possibly TRBD1 (5 bases). V was pared by 5 bases and J by 5 bases, with 14 bases between. Germline assignment: CDR1 KGHDR and CDR2 SFDVKD. This CDR3 has 14 amino acids. The CDR3 coding sequence is TGTGCCACCAGTGTTGACAGCCCGTGGGAGACCCAGTACTTC. Amino acids: CATSVDSPWETQYF.

Turning to this clone: Its ends do not fully match the called genes, so a read error is possible. The chain is built from TRBV6-5 and TRBJ1-3; the D gene is possibly TRBD1 (6 bases). The germline CDR1 and CDR2 sequences are MNHEY and SVGAGI. This CDR3 spans 15 amino acids. The CDR3 is CATSLSRGAGNTIYF. In DNA, the CDR3 is TGTGCCACCAGTTTGAGCAGGGGTGCTGGAAACACCATATATTTT.

The V and J genes are TRBV4-1 and TRBJ2-4; 9 nucleotides align to TRBD1. The CDR3 has 21 residues. The V gene's germline CDR1 is MGHRA and CDR2 YSYEKL. The ends lost 0 bases at V and 0 bases at J; junction bases unmatched: 15. CDR3 residues: CASSQESGTGMNRIAKNIQYF. CDR3 nucleotides: TGCGCCAGCAGCCAAGAAAGTGGGACAGGGATGAATAGGATAGCCAAAAACATTCAGTACTTC.

The J gene is TRBJ2-3, the V gene TRBV11-3; no firm D call. V was cut by 0 bases and J by 3 bases, with 10 bases left in between. This CDR3 has 15 amino acids. Germline CDR1 SGHNT, CDR2 YENEEA. DNA of the CDR3: TGTGCCAGCAGCTTAGAGAGTGAATTGACAGATACGCAGTATTTT. Its protein is CASSLESELTDTQYF.

The chain couples TRBV4-1 to TRBJ1-4, with a possible D match to TRBD1 (5 bases). The CDR3 extends over 15 amino acids. Per the germline V gene, CDR1 is MGHRA and CDR2 is YSYEKL. The ends were cut back, 0 bases at V and 10 bases at J, with 15 bases in the middle. In DNA, the CDR3 is TGCGCCAGCAGCCAAGATCCCGGGGGTCGGGTAAAACTGTTTTTT. The encoded protein is CASSQDPGGRVKLFF.

The chain recombines TRBV6-2 or TRBV6-3 with TRBJ2-1; possibly TRBD1 for D (6 bases). V dropped 0 bases and J dropped 4 bases, with 7 bases sitting between them. The CDR3 spans 14 residues. Looked up from germline, CDR1 is MNHEY and CDR2 is SVGEGT. The CDR3 coding sequence is TGTGCCAGCAGTTACTCACAGGGATACAATGAGCAGTTCTTC. Its translation: CASSYSQGYNEQFF.

V is TRBV7-6 and J is TRBJ2-1, with D possibly being TRBD2 (6 bases). V lost 2 bases to trimming and J lost 5 bases, with 10 bases between them. This CDR3 has 14 residues. Germline CDR1 SGHVS, CDR2 FNYEAQ. CDR3 sequence reads: CASSLYLADNEQFF. CDR3 DNA: TGTGCCAGCAGCTTATATTTAGCGGACAATGAGCAGTTCTTC.

The chain has TRBV6-2 or TRBV6-3 and TRBJ2-7, with D maybe TRBD2 (5 bases). CDR1 MNHEY and CDR2 SVGEGT come from the germline V gene. The CDR3 runs to 14 residues. V was cut by 2 bases and J by 3 bases, with 11 bases left in between. The CDR3 here is CASSYMGSSYEQYV. The CDR3 bases are TGTGCCAGCAGTTACATGGGGAGTAGCTACGAGCAGTACGTC.

The J gene is TRBJ2-1, the V gene TRBV4-3, with TRBD1 as a possible D gene (5 bases). The CDR3 runs 12 residues. Germline CDR1 LGHNA, CDR2 YSLEER. Trimming removed 0 bases at V and 12 bases at J, with 9 bases between. CDR3 sequence reads: CASSQDQGLQFF. The CDR3 bases are TGCGCCAGCAGCCAAGATCAGGGTTTGCAGTTCTTC.

The rearrangement links TRBV11-2 to TRBJ2-1, with D possibly matching TRBD1 (5 bases). Trimming shortened V by 4 bases and J by 10 bases, and 23 bases separated the two germline ends. This CDR3 has 16 amino acids. Germline CDR1 reads SGHAT; CDR2 reads FQNNGV. CDR3 sequence reads: CASSYLLDRGFGEQFF. CDR3 sequence (DNA): TGTGCCAGCAGCTATTTATTAGATAGGGGCTTTGGCGAGCAGTTCTTC.

In DNA, the CDR3 is TGTGCCAGTAGTAGCGGAAACACCGGGGAGCTGTTTTTT. Translated, it gives CASSSGNTGELFF. The V and J genes are TRBV19 and TRBJ2-2; D not resolved. The CDR3 runs to 13 residues. Germline V gene lookup returns CDR1 LNHDA and CDR2 SQIVND (reference sequence). With 4 bases removed from V and 2 bases from J, the gap between germline ends came to 5 bases.

The chain recombines TRBV15 with TRBJ1-1, with TRBD1 matching over 9 bases. Germline V CDR1 and CDR2: LNHNV, YYDKDF (reference sequence). The CDR3 sequence is 15 residues long. V dropped 2 bases and J dropped 3; count of bases not matched to a gene: 4. The CDR3 coding sequence is TGTGCCACCAGCAGACCTTGGACAGGGGACACTGAAGCTTTCTTT. Its protein is CATSRPWTGDTEAFF.

The rearrangement joins TRBV28 to TRBJ2-3; TRBD2 is a possible D gene (6 bases). V lost 7 bases, J lost 1 base, and 12 bases lay in between. The CDR3 is 14 residues long. The germline V gene has CDR1 MDHEN and CDR2 SYDVKM. CDR3: CASTRSSGTDTQYF. For the CDR3, the DNA is TGTGCCAGCACTCGCTCTAGCGGCACAGATACGCAGTATTTT.

The chain combines TRBV25-1 with TRBJ1-2; possibly TRBD1 for D (6 bases). This CDR3 has 13 residues. Trimming shortened V by 3 bases and J by 8 bases, and 13 bases separated the two germline ends. Germline V gives CDR1 MGHDK, CDR2 SYGVNS. CDR3 protein: CASSEIQGSGYTF. The CDR3 DNA reads as TGTGCCAGCAGTGAGATACAGGGCTCAGGCTACACCTTC.

This chain links TRBV13 with TRBJ2-2, with a possible D match to TRBD2 (5 bases). CDR1 and CDR2 from the germline V gene are PRHDT and FYEKMQ (reference sequence). The CDR3 contains 14 residues. The germline V and J ends were trimmed by 5 bases and 3 bases, with 10 bases remaining between them. The CDR3 DNA is TGTGCCAGCAGCCCAAGCGGTGACACCGGGGAGCTGTTTTTT. Amino acid sequence: CASSPSGDTGELFF.

V and J are TRBV7-9 and TRBJ1-2; 9 bases agree with TRBD1. From germline, CDR1 is SEHNR and CDR2 FQNEAQ (reference sequence). The CDR3 is 14 residues long. V lost 3 bases and J lost 8; bases outside the gene matches: 7. The CDR3 loop reads CASSFTGTGKGYTF. The CDR3 DNA is TGTGCCAGCAGCTTTACCGGGACAGGGAAGGGCTACACCTTC.

The V gene is TRBV24-1, the J gene TRBJ2-3, with TRBD1 as a possible D gene (5 bases). Trimming removed 5 bases at V and 7 bases at J, with 12 bases between. This CDR3 spans 13 amino acids. CDR1 is KGHDR, CDR2 SFDVKD, per germline. Written as DNA, the CDR3 is TGTGCCACCAGTGCGCAGGGCGGAAATACGCAGTATTTT. It yields the protein CATSAQGGNTQYF.